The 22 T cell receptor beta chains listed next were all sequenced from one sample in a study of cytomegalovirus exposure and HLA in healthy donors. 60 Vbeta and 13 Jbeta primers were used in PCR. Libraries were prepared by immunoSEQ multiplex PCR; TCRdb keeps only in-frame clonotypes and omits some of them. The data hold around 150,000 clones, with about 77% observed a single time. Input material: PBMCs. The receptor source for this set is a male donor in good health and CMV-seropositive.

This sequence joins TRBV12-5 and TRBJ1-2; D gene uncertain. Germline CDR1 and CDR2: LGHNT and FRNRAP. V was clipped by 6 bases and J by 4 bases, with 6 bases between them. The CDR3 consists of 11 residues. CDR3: CASGSVYGYTF. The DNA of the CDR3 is TGTGCTAGTGGATCAGTCTATGGCTACACCTTC.

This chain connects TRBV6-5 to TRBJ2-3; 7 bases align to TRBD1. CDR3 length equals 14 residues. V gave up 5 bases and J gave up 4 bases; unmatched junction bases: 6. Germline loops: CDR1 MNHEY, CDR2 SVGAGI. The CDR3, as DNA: TGTGCCAGCAGTGACAGGGATGTCGCAGATACGCAGTATTTT. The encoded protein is CASSDRDVADTQYF.

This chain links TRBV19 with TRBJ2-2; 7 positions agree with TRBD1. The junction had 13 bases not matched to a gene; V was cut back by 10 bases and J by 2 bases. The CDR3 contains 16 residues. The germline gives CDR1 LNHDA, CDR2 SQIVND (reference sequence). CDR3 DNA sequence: TGTGCCACTTACCTACTTCCAGGGGGAAACACCGGGGAGCTGTTTTTT. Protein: CATYLLPGGNTGELFF.

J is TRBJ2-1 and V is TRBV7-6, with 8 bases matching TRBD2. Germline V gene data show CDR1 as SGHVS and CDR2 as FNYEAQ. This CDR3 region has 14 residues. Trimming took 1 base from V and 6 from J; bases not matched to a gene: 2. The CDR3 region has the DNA TGTGCCAGCAGCTTAGACGGGGGGGGCAATGAGCAGTTCTTC. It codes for CASSLDGGGNEQFF.

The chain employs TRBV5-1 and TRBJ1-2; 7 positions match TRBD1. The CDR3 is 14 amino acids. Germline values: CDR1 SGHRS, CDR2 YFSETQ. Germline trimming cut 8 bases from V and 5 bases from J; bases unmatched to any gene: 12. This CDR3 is CASSTGTEGYGYTF. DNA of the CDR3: TGCGCCAGTAGCACCGGGACAGAAGGTTATGGCTACACCTTC.

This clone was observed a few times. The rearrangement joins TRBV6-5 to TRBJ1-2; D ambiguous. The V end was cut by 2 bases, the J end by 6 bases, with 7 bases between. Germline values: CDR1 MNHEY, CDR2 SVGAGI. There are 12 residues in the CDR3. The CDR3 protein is CASSYAGDGYTF. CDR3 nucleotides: TGTGCCAGCAGTTACGCCGGGGATGGCTACACCTTC.

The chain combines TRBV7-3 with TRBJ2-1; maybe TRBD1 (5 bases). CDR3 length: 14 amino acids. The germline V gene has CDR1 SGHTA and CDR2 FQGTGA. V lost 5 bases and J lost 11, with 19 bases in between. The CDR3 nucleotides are TGTGCCAGCAGCCAGACAGCCTCTGGTGGTAAGCAGTTCTTC. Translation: CASSQTASGGKQFF.

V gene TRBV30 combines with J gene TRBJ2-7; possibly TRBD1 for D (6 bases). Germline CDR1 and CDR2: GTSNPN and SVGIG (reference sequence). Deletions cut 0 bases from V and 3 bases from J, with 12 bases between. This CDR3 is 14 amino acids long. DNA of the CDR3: TGTGCCTGGAGTGTAAACAGACAGGTCTACGAGCAGTACTTC. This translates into CAWSVNRQVYEQYF. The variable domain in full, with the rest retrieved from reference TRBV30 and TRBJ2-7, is SQTIHQWPATLVQPVGSPLSLECTVEGTSNPNLYWYRQAAGRGLQLLFYSVGIGQISSEVPQNLSASRPQDRQFILSSKKLLLSDSGFYLCAWSVNRQVYEQYFGPGTRLTVT.

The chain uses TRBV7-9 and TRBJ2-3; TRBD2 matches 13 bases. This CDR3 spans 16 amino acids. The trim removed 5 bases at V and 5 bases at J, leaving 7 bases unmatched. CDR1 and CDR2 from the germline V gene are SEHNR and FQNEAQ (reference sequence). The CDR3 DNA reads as TGTGCCAGCAGCCAAACTAGCGGGGGGGCCGGAGATACGCAGTATTTT. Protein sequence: CASSQTSGGAGDTQYF. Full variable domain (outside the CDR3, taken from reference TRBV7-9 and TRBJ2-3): DTGVSQNPRHKITKRGQNVTFRCDPISEHNRLYWYRQTLGQGPEFLTYFQNEAQLEKSRLLSDRFSAERPKGSFSTLEIQRTEQGDSAMYLCASSQTSGGAGDTQYFGPGTRLTVL.

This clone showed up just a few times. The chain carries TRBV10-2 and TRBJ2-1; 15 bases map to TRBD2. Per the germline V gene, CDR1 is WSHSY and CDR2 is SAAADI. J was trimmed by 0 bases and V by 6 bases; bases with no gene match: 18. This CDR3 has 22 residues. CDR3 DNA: TGCGCCAGCAGCCTATCAAAACCTGGGACTAGCGGGGGGCAGGGCTCCTACAATGAGCAGTTCTTC. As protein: CASSLSKPGTSGGQGSYNEQFF.

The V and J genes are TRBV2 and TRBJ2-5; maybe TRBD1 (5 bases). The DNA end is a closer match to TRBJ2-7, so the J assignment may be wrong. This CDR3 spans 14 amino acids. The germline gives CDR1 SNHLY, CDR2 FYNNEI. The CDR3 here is CASSRTQEYYEQYF. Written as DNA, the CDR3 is TGTGCCAGCAGCCGCACACAGGAATACTACGAGCAGTACTTC.

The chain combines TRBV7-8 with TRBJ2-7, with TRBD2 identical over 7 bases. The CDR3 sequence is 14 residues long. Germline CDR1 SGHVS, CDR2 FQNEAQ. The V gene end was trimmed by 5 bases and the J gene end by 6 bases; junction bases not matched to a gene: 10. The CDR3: CASSSRTSGTEQYF. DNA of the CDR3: TGTGCCAGCAGCAGCCGGACCAGCGGGACCGAGCAGTACTTC. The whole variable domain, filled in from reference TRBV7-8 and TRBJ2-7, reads GAGVSQSPRYKVAKRGQDVALRCDPISGHVSLFWYQQALGQGPEFLTYFQNEAQLDKSGLPSDRFFAERPEGSVSTLKIQRTQQEDSAVYLCASSSRTSGTEQYFGPGTRLTVT.

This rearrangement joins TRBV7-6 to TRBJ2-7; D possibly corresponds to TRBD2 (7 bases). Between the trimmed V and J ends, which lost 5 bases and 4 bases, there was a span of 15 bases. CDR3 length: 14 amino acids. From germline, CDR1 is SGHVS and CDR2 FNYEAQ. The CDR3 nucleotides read TGTGCCAGCAGCCCAGGCGGGGGCAGGTACGAGCAGTACTTC. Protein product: CASSPGGGRYEQYF.

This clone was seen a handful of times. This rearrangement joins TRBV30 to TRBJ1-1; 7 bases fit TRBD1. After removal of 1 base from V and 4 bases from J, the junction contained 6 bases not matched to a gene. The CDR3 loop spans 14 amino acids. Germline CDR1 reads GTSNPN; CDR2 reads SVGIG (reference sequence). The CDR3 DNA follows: TGTGCCTGGAGTGCGAAGACAGGGCCCACTGAAGCTTTCTTT. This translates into CAWSAKTGPTEAFF.

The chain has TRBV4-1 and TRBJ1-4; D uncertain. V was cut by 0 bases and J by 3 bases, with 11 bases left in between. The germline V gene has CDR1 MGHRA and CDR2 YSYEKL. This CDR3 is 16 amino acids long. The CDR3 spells CASSQDYAEANEKLFF. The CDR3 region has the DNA TGCGCCAGCAGCCAAGATTACGCGGAGGCTAATGAAAAACTGTTTTTT.

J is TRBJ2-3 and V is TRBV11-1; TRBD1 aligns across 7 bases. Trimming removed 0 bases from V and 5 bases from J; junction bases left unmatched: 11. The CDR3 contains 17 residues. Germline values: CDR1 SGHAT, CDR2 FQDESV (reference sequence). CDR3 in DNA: TGTGCCAGCAGCTTAGCCGTGACAGGGAGCACAAGAGATACGCAGTATTTT. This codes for CASSLAVTGSTRDTQYF.

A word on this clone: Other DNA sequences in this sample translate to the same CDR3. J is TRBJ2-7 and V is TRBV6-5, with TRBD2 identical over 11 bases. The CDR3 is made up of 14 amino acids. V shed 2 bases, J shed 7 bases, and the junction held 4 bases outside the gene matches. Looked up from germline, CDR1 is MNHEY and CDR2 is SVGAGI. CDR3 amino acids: CASSYLAGGYEQYF. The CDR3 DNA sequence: TGTGCCAGCAGTTACCTAGCGGGGGGATATGAGCAGTACTTC.

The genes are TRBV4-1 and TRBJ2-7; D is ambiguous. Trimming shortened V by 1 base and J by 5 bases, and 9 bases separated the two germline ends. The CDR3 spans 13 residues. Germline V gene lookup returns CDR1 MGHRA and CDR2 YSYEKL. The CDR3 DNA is TGCGCCAGCAGCCAAGCCCGCGGAGACGAGCAGTACTTC. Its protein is CASSQARGDEQYF.

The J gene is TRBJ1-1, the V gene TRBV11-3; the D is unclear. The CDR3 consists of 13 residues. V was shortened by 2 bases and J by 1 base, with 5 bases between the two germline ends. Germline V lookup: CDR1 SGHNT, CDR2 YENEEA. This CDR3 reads CASSLWANTEAFF. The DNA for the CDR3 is TGTGCCAGCAGCTTATGGGCGAACACTGAAGCTTTCTTT. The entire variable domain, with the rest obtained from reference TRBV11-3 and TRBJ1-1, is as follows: EAGVVQSPRYKIIEKKQPVAFWCNPISGHNTLYWYLQNLGQGPELLIRYENEEAVDDSQLPKDRFSAERLKGVDSTLKIQPAELGDSAVYLCASSLWANTEAFFGQGTRLTVV.

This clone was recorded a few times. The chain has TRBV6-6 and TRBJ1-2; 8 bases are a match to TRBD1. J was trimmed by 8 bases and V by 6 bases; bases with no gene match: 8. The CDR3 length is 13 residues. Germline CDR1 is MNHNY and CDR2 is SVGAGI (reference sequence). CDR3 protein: CASRPGTGGGYTF. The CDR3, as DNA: TGTGCCAGCAGGCCCGGGACAGGCGGCGGCTACACCTTC.

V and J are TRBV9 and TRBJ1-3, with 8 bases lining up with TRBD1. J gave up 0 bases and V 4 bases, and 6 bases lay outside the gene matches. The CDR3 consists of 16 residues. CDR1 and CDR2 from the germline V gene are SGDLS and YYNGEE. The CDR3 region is CASSPPGQASGNTIYF. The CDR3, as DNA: TGTGCCAGCAGCCCTCCGGGACAGGCCTCTGGAAACACCATATATTTT.

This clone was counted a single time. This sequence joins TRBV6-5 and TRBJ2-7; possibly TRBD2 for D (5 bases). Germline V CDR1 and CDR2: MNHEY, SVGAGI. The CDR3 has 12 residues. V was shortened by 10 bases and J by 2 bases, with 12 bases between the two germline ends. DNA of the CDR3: TGTGCCACAAGGACTTCCCCCTACGAGCAGTACTTC. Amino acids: CATRTSPYEQYF.